Below are 9 T cell receptor beta chains sequenced from a single sample in a study of T cell repertoires in cytomegalovirus infection. TCRdb passed the reads through MiXCR, listing each CDR3 protein once. The sample contains 350,000 to 550,000 distinct CDR3 sequences, approximately 31% of which appear only once. Sequenced: PBMCs. These receptors came from a human donor in good health (CMV status not recorded). Some clones in this sample may be carry-over from other donors' samples.

Points on this clonotype: The CDR3 does not close with the conserved phenylalanine or tryptophan, likely indicating a read error. This chain links TRBV7-3 with TRBJ2-1; D is perhaps TRBD2 (6 bases). The CDR3 covers 15 residues. V was pared by 5 bases and J by 1 base, with 12 bases between. Germline V CDR1 and CDR2: SGHTA, FQGTGA. The CDR3 DNA follows: TGTGCCAGCAGCCAGGGACTGACGTCCTACAATGAGCAGTTCTGC. It specifies CASSQGLTSYNEQFC.

This clonotype appeared once. The conserved phenylalanine or tryptophan is not found at the CDR3 terminus, so this likely reflects a read error. The CDR3 region has the DNA TGTGCCAGCAGCTTAGGGAAACAGATGACCTACGAGCAGTACTTA. Translating it yields CASSLGKQMTYEQYL. The rearrangement joins TRBV11-2 to TRBJ2-7; D is ambiguous. Germline CDR1 is SGHAT and CDR2 is FQNNGV. V lost 1 base to trimming and J lost 2 bases, with 12 bases between them. CDR3 length: 15 residues.

Remarks on this clonotype: One base away lies a much larger clone, so this may be a sequencing read error. J is TRBJ1-2 and V is TRBV7-8; no clear D. Germline V gives CDR1 SGHVS, CDR2 FQNEAQ. The CDR3 has 14 amino acids. The V end lost 8 bases, the J end lost 0 bases, and 13 bases lay between the germline ends. CDR3 sequence (DNA): TGTGCCAGCGGCCCACCGGGTGCTAACTATGGCTACACCTTC. This codes for CASGPPGANYGYTF. Full variable domain (rest looked up from reference TRBV7-8 and TRBJ1-2): GAGVSQSPRYKVAKRGQDVALRCDPISGHVSLFWYQQALGQGPEFLTYFQNEAQLDKSGLPSDRFFAERPEGSVSTLKIQRTQQEDSAVYLCASGPPGANYGYTFGSGTRLTVV.

This clonotype was counted once. One end of the junction fails to match germline, which may point to a read error. The chain has TRBV28 and TRBJ1-5; D is unclear. From germline, CDR1 is MDHEN and CDR2 SYDVKM. CDR3 length: 14 residues. The CDR3: CASGNLGGHQPQKF. CDR3 bases: TGTGCCAGCGGAAACCTTGGAGGCCATCAGCCTCAAAAATTT.

The genes are TRBV28 and TRBJ1-1; TRBD1 is a possible D gene (6 bases). The V gene's germline CDR1 is MDHEN and CDR2 SYDVKM. V was pared by 4 bases and J by 3 bases, with 12 bases between. CDR3 size: 14 residues. CDR3 protein: CASSSPAGDTEAFF. The CDR3 DNA sequence: TGTGCCAGCAGTTCACCAGCAGGGGACACTGAAGCTTTCTTT.

The V gene is TRBV19, the J gene TRBJ2-5; 7 bases agree with TRBD1. This CDR3 comprises 17 residues. Trimming removed 5 bases from V and 2 bases from J; junction bases left unmatched: 14. Germline V CDR1 and CDR2: LNHDA, SQIVND (reference sequence). CDR3 region: CASSPTLVTGPQETQYF. Written as DNA, the CDR3 is TGTGCCAGTAGTCCCACCCTAGTGACAGGGCCACAAGAGACCCAGTACTTC.

This clonotype was detected ten times or more. The chain has TRBV12-3 or TRBV12-4 and TRBJ1-5, with 8 bases that match TRBD1. Trimming removed 3 bases from V and 6 bases from J; junction bases left unmatched: 4. The CDR3 is made up of 14 amino acids. The CDR3 sequence: CASSFPGGSQPQHF. Here the CDR3 DNA reads TGTGCCAGCAGTTTCCCAGGGGGCAGTCAGCCCCAGCATTTT.

Concerning this clonotype: A much larger clone differs from this one at a single base, so this may be a read error. This sequence joins TRBV7-2 and TRBJ2-1; TRBD2 might be the D (7 bases). Germline CDR1 reads SGHTA; CDR2 reads FQGNSA. CDR3 length: 17 amino acids. The CDR3 nucleotides are TGTGCCAGCAGCCCCCAAGGGGGGGTCCGCTCCTACAATGAGCATTTCTTC. It encodes CASSPQGGVRSYNEHFF.

The sample holds many counts of this clonotype. The chain couples TRBV6-5 to TRBJ1-1; D unclear. V was shortened by 0 bases and J by 6 bases, with 17 bases between the two germline ends. The germline gives CDR1 MNHEY, CDR2 SVGAGI. The CDR3 is 16 residues long. The CDR3 region has the DNA TGTGCCAGCAGTTACTCGAGCGCGAGTGGGGAACCTGAAGCTTTCTTT. Its protein is CASSYSSASGEPEAFF.